This T cell receptor (beta chain) is from a study of blood T cell repertoires in COVID-19. The wider study: PBMCs, B-cell-depleted T cells, or T cells provided the cDNA or gDNA that made up the material.

In the study's own analysis: Quantification of nucleated cells was approximated via reference gene primer amplification. The method was immunoSEQ multiplex PCR; TCRdb's version includes in-frame clones alone and lacks a portion of them. That table supplies the V and J calls and clone size; D and trimming were determined from the DNA. The sample gives about 490,000 clones, 80% to 90% of which show up once; 3.2% is in the top ten. V shed 5 bases and J 4 bases; nucleotides not matched to a gene: 10. Per germline, CDR1 SGHNT and CDR2 YYREEE (reference sequence). The CDR3 is made up of 15 amino acids. Sequencing was performed on peripheral blood. The TCR comes from a human donor in a cohort sampled during active COVID-19. The chain combines TRBV5-4 with TRBJ2-3, with 7 bases matching TRBD2. CDR3 residues: CASRTGGRSPDTQYF. CDR3 bases: TGTGCCAGCAGGACGGGAGGTCGGTCCCCAGATACGCAGTATTTT. The full variable domain, in which reference TRBV5-4 and TRBJ2-3 provide the parts outside the CDR3, is ETGVTQSPTHLIKTRGQQVTLRCSSQSGHNTVSWYQQALGQGPQFIFQYYREEENGRGNFPPRFSGLQFPNYSSELNVNALELDDSALYLCASRTGGRSPDTQYFGPGTRLTVL.